Below, one TCR beta chain is given with its context. The sample is drawn from a study of blood T cell repertoires in COVID-19. Study-wide background: The United States, Italy and Spain supplied acute and convalescent COVID-19 samples.

Original data processing: Reference gene primer amplification yielded estimated nucleated cell counts. This table comes from immunoSEQ multiplex PCR, and its TCRdb copy is limited to in-frame clones, with some not included. For V, J and clone size, that table is used; D and trimming come from the DNA. The repertoire holds about 30,000 clones, with 92% as singletons. The V gene lost 5 bases and the J gene lost 3 bases, with 19 bases spanning the gap. This CDR3 is built from 16 residues. CDR1 is MNHEY, CDR2 SMNVEV, per germline (reference sequence). This clonotype was obtained from a man aged 45-65 years with active COVID-19. This chain joins TRBV27 and TRBJ2-5, with D possibly being TRBD2 (5 bases). The specimen was peripheral blood. The CDR3 sequence: CASSPRGLETEETQYF. In DNA form, the CDR3 reads TGTGCCAGCAGTCCCCGCGGACTCGAAACGGAAGAGACCCAGTACTTC.